This T cell receptor (beta chain) appears in the sequencing data of a study of graft-versus-host responses after intestinal transplantation. Study-wide background: Grafts were multivisceral, liver-intestinal, or isolated intestinal. Notes on the study in general: Elevated graft-versus-host to host-versus-graft clonal ratios in allografts were recorded for patients with graft-donor T cell macrochimerism. Peak GvH clone levels in circulation were associated with early post-transplant HvG declines. In recipient marrow, GvH clones were found, and some appeared first in ileum or blood.

The germline CDR1 and CDR2 sequences are SNHLY and FYNNEI. Trimming took off 4 bases at V and 5 bases at J, with 11 bases between the two ends. The length of the CDR3 is 13 residues. Some clones are missing from TCRdb's copy, which holds only in-frame ones; the method was immunoSEQ multiplex PCR. This sample has approximately 100,000 clones, with approximately 87% found just once. A note on this clone: Its antigen remains unidentified.

The source is a human donor who received an intestinal transplant. The V and J genes are TRBV2 and TRBJ2-5; D might be TRBD2 (5 bases). The material sequenced was unstimulated CD4+ T cells sorted from spleen or lymph node cells, taken before intestinal transplant. The CDR3 loop is CASSGLAWETQYF. In nucleotides, the CDR3 is TGTGCCAGCAGTGGTCTAGCTTGGGAGACCCAGTACTTC.